A selection of T cell receptor beta chains follows, all from one sample in a study of T cells in Graves' hyperthyroidism and ophthalmopathy. Each CDR3 protein gets one entry after TCRdb re-called the multiplex PCR reads with MiXCR. The sample lists hundreds of thousands of distinct CDR3 sequences; approximately 42% were seen once. Sequencing used peripheral blood or thyroid tissue (not recorded which). These receptor sequences come from an adult man with Graves' disease, either hyperthyroidism or ophthalmopathy (not recorded which). The CDR3 runs from the conserved cysteine through the conserved F or W. The order of the fields is V gene, J gene, clone size, D gene, CDR3 DNA, CDR3 protein. The D gene is left open where the match is weak. Size is stated for part of the rows, as once, few or many counts, or as a class when the clone is expanded.

>TRBV20-1|TRBJ2-7|NA|NA
TGCAGTGCTAGAGGGGGAGAGTACGAGCAGTACTTC
CSARGGEYEQYF
>TRBV7-9|TRBJ1-3|NA|TRBD1
TGTGCCAGCAGCTTAGCGCACGGGACAGAGAATTACTACTCTGGAAACACCATATATTTT
CASSLAHGTENYYSGNTIYF
>TRBV19|TRBJ1-1|few|NA
TGTGCCAGTACCCCGTACAGCCGAGGCACTGAAGCTTTCTTT
CASTPYSRGTEAFF
>TRBV6-5|TRBJ1-6|many|TRBD1
TGTGCCAGCAGCGCCAACAGGGGGCTTGATTCACCCCTCCACTTT
CASSANRGLDSPLHF
>TRBV6-6|TRBJ2-5|few|TRBD1
TGTGCCAGCAGACGGACAGGGATGGCAGAGACCCAGTACTTC
CASRRTGMAETQYF
>TRBV7-9|TRBJ1-1|once|NA
TGCGCCAGCAGCCAAGTTTCTAGGGGGGGTATGGTTCGGACTGAAGCTTTCTTT
CASSQVSRGGMVRTEAFF
>TRBV12-3/TRBV12-4|TRBJ2-5|few|NA
TGTGCCAGTAGGATCCGGGCGGGCCCCCAAGAGACCCAGTACTTC
CASRIRAGPQETQYF
>TRBV6-5|TRBJ1-6|few|NA
TGTGCCAGCAGTTATCAGGGGAAGAGGGATTCACCCCTCCACTTT
CASSYQGKRDSPLHF
>TRBV20-1|TRBJ2-7|NA|TRBD2
TGCAGTGAGTCCGGCGGACTAGCGGGAGGCATGTACTTC
CSESGGLAGGMYF
>TRBV25-1|TRBJ1-1|NA|NA
TGTGCCAGCAGCGTCCGGACAGTGGTAACAAACACTGAAGCTTTCTTT
CASSVRTVVTNTEAFF
>TRBV5-1|TRBJ2-7|NA|TRBD1
TGCGCCAGCAGTCGCGGGACAGGACCCTACGGGCAGTACTTC
CASSRGTGPYGQYF
>TRBV20-1|TRBJ2-2|NA|NA
TGCAGTGCTAGAGTAGACACCGGGGAGCTGTTTTTT
CSARVDTGELFF